The entry that follows covers one T cell receptor (beta chain) sequence. TCRdb redid the calling of the reads with MiXCR, one entry per CDR3 protein. The sample carries nearly 450,000 distinct CDR3 sequences, roughly 30% recorded once. This sample is part of a study of T cell repertoires in cytomegalovirus infection. Germline values: CDR1 LNHDA, CDR2 SQIVND (reference sequence). With 6 bases clipped from V and 3 bases from J, the junction kept 5 bases outside the gene matches. This CDR3 spans 14 amino acids. The receptor comes from a human donor in good health (CMV status not recorded). Some clones in this sample may be carry-over from other donors' samples. The chain employs TRBV19 and TRBJ1-5, with 7 bases fitting TRBD1. Sample: PBMCs. The CDR3 sequence: CASRSGTVNQPQHF. The DNA of the CDR3 is TGTGCCAGTAGGTCCGGGACAGTCAATCAGCCCCAGCATTTT.